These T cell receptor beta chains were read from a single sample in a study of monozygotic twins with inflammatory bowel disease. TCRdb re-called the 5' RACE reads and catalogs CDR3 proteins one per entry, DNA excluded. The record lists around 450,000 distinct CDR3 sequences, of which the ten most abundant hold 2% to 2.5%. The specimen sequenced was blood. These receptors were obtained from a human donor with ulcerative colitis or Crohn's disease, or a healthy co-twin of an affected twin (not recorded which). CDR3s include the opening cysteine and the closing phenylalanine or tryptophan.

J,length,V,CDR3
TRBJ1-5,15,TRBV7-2,CASSPRPGGYQPQHF
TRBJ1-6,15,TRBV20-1,CSARPLGQVDSPLHF
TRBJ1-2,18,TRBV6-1,CASSPTGTADRRSYGYTF
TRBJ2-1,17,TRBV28,CACSLDPGQVTYNEQFF
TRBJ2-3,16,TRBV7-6,CASSPRQGNSADTQYF
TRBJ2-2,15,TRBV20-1,CSARDWAGKSGELFF
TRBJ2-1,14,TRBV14,CASSQSGRGNEQFF
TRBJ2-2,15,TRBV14,CASSPSRGSTGELFF
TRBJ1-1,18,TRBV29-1,CSVDWAGCPKNLNTEAFF
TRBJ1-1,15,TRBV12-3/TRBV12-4,CASSPSDRRNTEAFF
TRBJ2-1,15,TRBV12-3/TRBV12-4,CASSLAGITYNEQFF
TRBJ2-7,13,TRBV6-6,CASSYSTLYEQYF
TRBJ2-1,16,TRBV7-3,CASSSGQQSSYNEQFF
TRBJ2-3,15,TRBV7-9,CASSLGGSHTDTQYF
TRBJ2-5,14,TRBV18,CASSPLGLEETQYF
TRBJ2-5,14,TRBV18,CASSYGRFPETQYF
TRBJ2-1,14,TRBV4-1,CASSQVGGYNEQFF
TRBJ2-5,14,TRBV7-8,CASSLSSGRETQYF
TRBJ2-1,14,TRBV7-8,CASSPSWGDNEQFF
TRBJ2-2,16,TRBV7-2,CASSYERGGFTGELFF
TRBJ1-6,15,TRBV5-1,CASSPWGNDNSPLHF
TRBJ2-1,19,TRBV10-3,CAISEGGEGKGATGNEQFF
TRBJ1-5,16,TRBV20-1,CSASQGARGRNQPQHF
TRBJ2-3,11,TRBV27,CASRGVDTQYF
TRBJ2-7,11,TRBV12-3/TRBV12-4,CASSFLREQYF
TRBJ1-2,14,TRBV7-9,CASGDTTSDYGYTF
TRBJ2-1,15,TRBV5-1,CASSLVFGANNEQFF
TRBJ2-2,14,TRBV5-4,CASSFGQSTGELFF
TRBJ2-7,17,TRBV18,CASSPGTGSANSYEQYF
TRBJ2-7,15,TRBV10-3,CAISSAGRETYEQYF
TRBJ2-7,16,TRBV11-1,CASSLAADSSYYEQYF
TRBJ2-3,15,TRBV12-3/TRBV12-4,CASSLTGLATDTQYF
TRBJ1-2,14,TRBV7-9,CASSSMGLKSGYTF
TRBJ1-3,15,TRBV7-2,CASSFSGSSGNTIYF
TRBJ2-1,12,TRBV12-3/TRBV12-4,CASSRSSVEQFF
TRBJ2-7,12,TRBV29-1,CSATGEPYEQYF
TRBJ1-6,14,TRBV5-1,CASAVQGDNSPLHF
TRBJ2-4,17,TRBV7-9,CASSLGAGMGGKNIQYF
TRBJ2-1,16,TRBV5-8,CASSYAGTGGYNEQFF
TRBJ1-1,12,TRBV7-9,CASSRTGGSAFF
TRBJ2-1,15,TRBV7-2,CASSLAASGLWEQFF
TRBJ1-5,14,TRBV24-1,CATSDYLQGEPQHF
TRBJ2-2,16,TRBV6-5,CASSFIPGASTGELFF